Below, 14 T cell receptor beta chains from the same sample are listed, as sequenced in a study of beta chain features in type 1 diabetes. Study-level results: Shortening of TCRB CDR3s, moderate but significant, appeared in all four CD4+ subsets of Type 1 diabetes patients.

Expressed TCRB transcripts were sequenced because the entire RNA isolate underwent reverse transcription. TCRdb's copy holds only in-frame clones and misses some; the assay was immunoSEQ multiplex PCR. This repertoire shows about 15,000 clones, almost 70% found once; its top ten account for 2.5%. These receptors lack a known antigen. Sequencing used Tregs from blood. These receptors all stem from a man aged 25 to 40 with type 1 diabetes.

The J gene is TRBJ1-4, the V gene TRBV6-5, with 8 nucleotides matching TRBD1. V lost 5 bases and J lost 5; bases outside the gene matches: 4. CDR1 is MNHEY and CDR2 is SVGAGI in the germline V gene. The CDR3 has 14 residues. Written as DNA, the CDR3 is TGTGCCAGCAGTGCGCGGGACAGGAATGAAAAACTGTTTTTT. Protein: CASSARDRNEKLFF.

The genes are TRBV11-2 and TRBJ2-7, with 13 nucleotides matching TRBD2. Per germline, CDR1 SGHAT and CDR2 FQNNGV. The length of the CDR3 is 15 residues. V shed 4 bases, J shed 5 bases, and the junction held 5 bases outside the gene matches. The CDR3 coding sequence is TGTGCCAGCAGCTCTACTAGCGGGAGGGCCCACGAGCAGTACTTC. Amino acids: CASSSTSGRAHEQYF. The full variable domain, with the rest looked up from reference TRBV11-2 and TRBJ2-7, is EAGVAQSPRYKIIEKRQSVAFWCNPISGHATLYWYQQILGQGPKLLIQFQNNGVVDDSQLPKDRFSAERLKGVDSTLKIQPAKLEDSAVYLCASSSTSGRAHEQYFGPGTRLTVT.

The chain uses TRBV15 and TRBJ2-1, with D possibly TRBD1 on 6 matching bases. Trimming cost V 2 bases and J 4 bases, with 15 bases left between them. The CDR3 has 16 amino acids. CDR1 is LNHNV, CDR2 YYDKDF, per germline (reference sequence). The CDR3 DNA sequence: TGTGCCACCAGCAGACCTAGGGGGACGGGGTACAATGAGCAGTTCTTC. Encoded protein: CATSRPRGTGYNEQFF.

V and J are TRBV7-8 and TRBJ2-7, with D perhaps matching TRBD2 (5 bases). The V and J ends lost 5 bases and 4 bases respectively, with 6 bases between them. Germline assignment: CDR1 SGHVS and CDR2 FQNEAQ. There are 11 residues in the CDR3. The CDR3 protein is CASSDYYEQYF. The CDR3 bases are TGTGCCAGCAGCGACTATTACGAGCAGTACTTC.

This CDR3 is CASSPNPGVNTEAFF. CDR3 bases: TGTGCCAGCTCACCAAATCCGGGGGTGAACACTGAAGCTTTCTTT. The chain recombines TRBV18 with TRBJ1-1; maybe TRBD1 (5 bases). V was cut by 2 bases and J by 0 bases, with 10 bases left in between. Germline V gene lookup returns CDR1 KGHSH and CDR2 LQKENI. The CDR3 loop spans 15 amino acids.

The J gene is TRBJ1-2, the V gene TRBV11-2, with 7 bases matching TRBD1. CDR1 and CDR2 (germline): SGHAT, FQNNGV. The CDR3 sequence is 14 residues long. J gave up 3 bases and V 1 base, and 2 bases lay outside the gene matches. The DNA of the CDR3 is TGTGCCAGCAGCTTAGGGCAGGGGGACTATGGCTACACCTTC. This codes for CASSLGQGDYGYTF.

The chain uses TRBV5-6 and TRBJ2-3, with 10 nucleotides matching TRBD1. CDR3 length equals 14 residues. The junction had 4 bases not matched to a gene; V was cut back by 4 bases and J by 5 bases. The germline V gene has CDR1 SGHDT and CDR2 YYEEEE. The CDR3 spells CASSTGQGGDTQYF. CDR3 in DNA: TGTGCCAGCAGCACTGGACAGGGGGGAGATACGCAGTATTTT.

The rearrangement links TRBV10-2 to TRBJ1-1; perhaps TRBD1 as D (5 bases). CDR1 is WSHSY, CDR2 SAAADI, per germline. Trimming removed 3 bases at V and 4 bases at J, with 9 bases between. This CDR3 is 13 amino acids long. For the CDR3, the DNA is TGCGCCAGCAGTGACAGGGCAGGCACTGAAGCTTTCTTT. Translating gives CASSDRAGTEAFF.

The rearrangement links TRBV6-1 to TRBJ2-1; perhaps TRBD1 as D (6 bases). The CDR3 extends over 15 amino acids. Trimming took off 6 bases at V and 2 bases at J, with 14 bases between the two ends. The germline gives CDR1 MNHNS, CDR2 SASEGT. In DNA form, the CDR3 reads TGTGCCAGCAGGATTACAGGGAACCCCTACAATGAGCAGTTCTTC. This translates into CASRITGNPYNEQFF.

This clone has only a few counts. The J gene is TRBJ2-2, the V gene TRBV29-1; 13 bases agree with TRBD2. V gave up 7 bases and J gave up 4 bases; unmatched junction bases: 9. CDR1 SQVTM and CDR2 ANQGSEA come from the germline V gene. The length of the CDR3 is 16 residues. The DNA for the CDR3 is TGCAGCGCCCAACTAGCGGGGGGGCCGGGCACCGGGGAGCTGTTTTTT. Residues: CSAQLAGGPGTGELFF.

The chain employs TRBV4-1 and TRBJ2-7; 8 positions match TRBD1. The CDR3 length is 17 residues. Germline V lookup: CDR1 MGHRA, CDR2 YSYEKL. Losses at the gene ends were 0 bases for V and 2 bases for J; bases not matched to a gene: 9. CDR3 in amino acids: CASSQDPQGAIPYEQYF. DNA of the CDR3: TGCGCCAGCAGCCAAGATCCCCAGGGGGCAATCCCCTACGAGCAGTACTTC.

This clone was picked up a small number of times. CDR3 residues: CASSPGKANYGYTF. The CDR3 coding sequence is TGTGCCAGCAGTCCCGGGAAAGCTAACTATGGCTACACCTTC. The V gene is TRBV6-6, the J gene TRBJ1-2; D remains ambiguous. V lost 5 bases and J 0 bases, leaving 10 bases between the germline ends. The germline CDR1 and CDR2 sequences are MNHNY and SVGAGI (reference sequence). CDR3 size: 14 residues.

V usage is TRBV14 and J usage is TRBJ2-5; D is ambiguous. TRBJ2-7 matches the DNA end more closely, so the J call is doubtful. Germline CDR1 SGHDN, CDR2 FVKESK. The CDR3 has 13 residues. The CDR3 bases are TGTGCCAGCAGCCAAGTTCAAACCAACGAGCAGTACTTC. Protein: CASSQVQTNEQYF.

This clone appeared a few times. The CDR3 protein is CSAREGAEAFF. In DNA, the CDR3 is TGCAGTGCTAGAGAAGGAGCCGAAGCTTTCTTT. The chain recombines TRBV20-1 with TRBJ1-1; D is undetermined. In germline, CDR1 is DFQATT, CDR2 SNEGSKA (reference sequence). The CDR3 contains 11 residues. The V and J ends lost 0 bases and 8 bases respectively, with 7 bases between them.